The rows below give T cell receptor beta chains drawn from one sample of a study of regulatory T cells in long-lasting Graves disease. MiXCR, applied by TCRdb to the multiplex PCR reads, yields one record per CDR3 protein. The sample carries approximately 540,000 distinct CDR3 sequences, 12% recorded once. These same records also appear under a second study, on T cells in Graves' hyperthyroidism and ophthalmopathy.

The sequencing used peripheral blood mononuclear cells (PBMCs), collected at new diagnosis, from a patient treated with antithyroid drugs. The receptors come from a woman in her twenties or thirties with Graves disease. The CDR3 runs from the conserved cysteine through the conserved F or W. A D gene is named only where the DNA matches it firmly. Clone sizes are given selectively: once, few, many, or a class where the clone is expanded.

v_gene	abundance	j_gene	d_gene	CDR3nt	CDR3aa
TRBV20-1	many	TRBJ2-4	.	TGCAGTGCTAGAGTTTGGGGGGAGGATTTAGCCAAAAACATTCAGTACTTC	CSARVWGEDLAKNIQYF
TRBV7-8	.	TRBJ2-7	TRBD2	TGTGCCAGCAGCCCCATACAGCGGGAGGGGGCCTACGAGCAGTACTTC	CASSPIQREGAYEQYF
TRBV11-1	many	TRBJ1-6	.	TGTGCCAGCAGCGGAAGACAGGCATCACCCCTCCACTTT	CASSGRQASPLHF
TRBV18	many	TRBJ2-7	.	TGTGCCAGCTCACCAAGCCAGTCCTCCTACGAGCAGTACTTC	CASSPSQSSYEQYF
TRBV27	many	TRBJ2-7	.	TGTGCCAGCAGCGTGCAAGGGCCAGCGGGTACCTACGAGCAGTACTTC	CASSVQGPAGTYEQYF
TRBV27	.	TRBJ2-2	TRBD1	TGTGCCAGCAGTTTCTCAGGGACAGGTGACAGGGAGCTGTTTTTT	CASSFSGTGDRELFF
TRBV5-4	few	TRBJ2-1	.	TGTGCCAGCAGCTTGGACAGTCCTTCCTACAATGAGCAGTTCTTC	CASSLDSPSYNEQFF
TRBV7-3	few	TRBJ2-3	TRBD2	TGTGCCAGCAGCTTGGGACTAGCGTTAGGCCCAGATACGCAGTATTTT	CASSLGLALGPDTQYF
TRBV5-1	.	TRBJ2-3	TRBD2	TGCGCCAGCAGCTTCCTAGCGGAGAAGATCACAGATACGCAGTATTTT	CASSFLAEKITDTQYF
TRBV20-1	many	TRBJ1-5	.	TGCAGTGCTAAATCAGTGGCGGAGAATCAGCCCCAGCATTTT	CSAKSVAENQPQHF
TRBV12-3/TRBV12-4	many	TRBJ2-1	.	TGTGCCAGCAGTTTCGGGGACAACTCCTACAATGAGCAGTTCTTC	CASSFGDNSYNEQFF
TRBV27	many	TRBJ1-2	TRBD1	TGTGCCAGCAGTAGAACCGGGACAGGGACCTATGGCTACACCTTC	CASSRTGTGTYGYTF
TRBV7-3	many	TRBJ2-3	TRBD2	TGTGCCAGCAGCTTAAGCGGGGGTAGCGGGGATACGCAGTATTTT	CASSLSGGSGDTQYF
TRBV5-1	many	TRBJ2-3	.	TGCGCCAGCAGCCCCCACACAGATACGCAGTATTTT	CASSPHTDTQYF
TRBV19	many	TRBJ1-1	.	TGTGCCAGTAGTTGGCAGGGCTGGAACACTGAAGCTTTCTTT	CASSWQGWNTEAFF
TRBV11-2	many	TRBJ1-6	.	TGTGCCAGCAGCACACCGATTGGGGCGAAATATAATTCACCCCTCCACTTT	CASSTPIGAKYNSPLHF
TRBV13	many	TRBJ1-5	.	TGTGCCAGCAGCTCCCGGCGGGGGAATCAGCCCCAGCATTTT	CASSSRRGNQPQHF
TRBV5-5	.	TRBJ1-3	.	TGTGCCAGCACCCCACAAGGTCACGGCCCGTATGGAAACACCATATATTTT	CASTPQGHGPYGNTIYF
TRBV20-1	few	TRBJ2-7	TRBD1	TGCAGTGCTGGGGGACAGGGGGTCTACGAGCAGTACTTC	CSAGGQGVYEQYF
TRBV14	many	TRBJ2-2	TRBD2	TGTGCCAGCAGCCAAGATACCCACCTAGCGGGAGTTAACACCGGGGAGCTGTTTTTT	CASSQDTHLAGVNTGELFF
TRBV19	.	TRBJ2-6	.	TGTGCCAGTAACATGGGGACGGCGACTACCAACGTCCTGACTTTC	CASNMGTATTNVLTF
TRBV12-3/TRBV12-4	many	TRBJ2-1	.	TGTGCCAGCAGTTTCAGCCGGAGGGCCTACAATGAGCAGTTCTTC	CASSFSRRAYNEQFF
TRBV2	many	TRBJ2-7	TRBD1	TGTGCCAGCAGTGGAGCGGACAGGGGCTCCTACGAGCAGTACTTC	CASSGADRGSYEQYF
TRBV7-9	few	TRBJ1-1	.	TGTGCCAGCAGCTTAGTATTAGGGGATAACACTGAAGCTTTCTTT	CASSLVLGDNTEAFF
TRBV5-6	few	TRBJ2-1	.	TGTGCCAGCAGCTTACAGGTATATGAGCAGTTCTTC	CASSLQVYEQFF
TRBV3-1	many	TRBJ1-1	.	TGTGCCAGCAGCCAGTGGGGGCGGATGGCGAACACTGAAGCTTTCTTT	CASSQWGRMANTEAFF
TRBV19	.	TRBJ2-7	.	TGTGCCAGTAGTACTCTCGACGAGCAGTACTTC	CASSTLDEQYF
TRBV19	.	TRBJ2-2	TRBD2	TGTGCCACCCCGGGAGTAGCGGGAGAGACCGGGGAGCTGTTTTTT	CATPGVAGETGELFF
TRBV30	many	TRBJ2-7	.	TGTGCCTGGAGTGGGGGTTTGTACGAGCAGTACTTC	CAWSGGLYEQYF
TRBV20-1	many	TRBJ2-5	TRBD2	TGCAGTGCTCCGCCGGGACTAGCATATGAGACCCAGTACTTC	CSAPPGLAYETQYF
TRBV30	many	TRBJ2-5	.	TGTGCCTGCCGGGACCCGCGGGGGACCCAGTACTTC	CACRDPRGTQYF
TRBV3-1	many	TRBJ1-3	.	TGTGCCAGCAGCCACGGCAGTTTCTCTGGAAACACCATATATTTT	CASSHGSFSGNTIYF
TRBV6-2/TRBV6-3	.	TRBJ2-7	TRBD1	TGTGCCAGCCGGACAGGGAACGAGCAGTACTTC	CASRTGNEQYF
TRBV2	many	TRBJ2-1	.	TGTGCCAGCAGTGAAGAGGCTGAGCAGTTCTTC	CASSEEAEQFF
TRBV9	.	TRBJ2-5	TRBD2	TGTGCCAGCAGCCGCGCAGCGGGACAGACCCAGTACTTC	CASSRAAGQTQYF
TRBV6-1	many	TRBJ1-2	.	TGTGCCAGCACCCAAAGGGGGACTGGCTACACCTTC	CASTQRGTGYTF
TRBV27	many	TRBJ2-5	.	TGTGCCAGCAGTTTATCGCCTAGGCAGGGACAAGAGACCCAGTACTTC	CASSLSPRQGQETQYF
TRBV24-1	many	TRBJ1-1	TRBD1	TGTGCCACCAGGGGGAGAGGGTCAGGGGGCAGTGGCACTGAAGCTTTCTTT	CATRGRGSGGSGTEAFF
TRBV24-1	.	TRBJ2-1	.	TGTGCCACCTCCCCCTCGGGGGCGGGAAGCTCCTACAATGAGCAGTTCTTC	CATSPSGAGSSYNEQFF
TRBV4-3	few	TRBJ2-6	.	TGCGCCAGCAGCCAAGGCCAGGGGACTGGGGCCAACGTCCTGACTTTC	CASSQGQGTGANVLTF
TRBV24-1	many	TRBJ1-2	.	TGTGCCACCAGTGAATCCGACGGATATGGCTACACCTTC	CATSESDGYGYTF
TRBV13	many	TRBJ1-5	.	TGTGCCAGCAGCCGTTCCGGGGGTCAGCCCCAGCATTTT	CASSRSGGQPQHF
TRBV4-3	few	TRBJ1-1	.	TGCGCCAGCAGCCCCAGGGGATTGGACACTGAAGCTTTCTTT	CASSPRGLDTEAFF
TRBV6-5	.	TRBJ2-2	.	TGTGCCAGCAGTTACAACAGGGCGAACACCGGGGAGCTGTTTTTT	CASSYNRANTGELFF
TRBV6-2/TRBV6-3	.	TRBJ1-1	TRBD1	TGTGCCAGCAGAGACAGGGTCAACACTGAAGCTTTCTTT	CASRDRVNTEAFF
TRBV27	few	TRBJ1-5	.	TGTGCCAGCAGCTCCGGGCCCGTTAATCAGCCCCAGCATTTT	CASSSGPVNQPQHF
TRBV6-1	many	TRBJ1-1	.	TGTGCCAGCAGCCGGAGATTGGGGGACACTGAAGCTTTCTTT	CASSRRLGDTEAFF
TRBV18	.	TRBJ2-2	.	TGTGCCAGCTCACCACAAAGCGGTACTGCGAACACCGGGGAGCTGTTTTTT	CASSPQSGTANTGELFF
TRBV12-3/TRBV12-4	many	TRBJ2-5	TRBD1	TGTGCCAGCAGTCTCTCCGGGACAGGGGGCGGGACCCAGTACTTC	CASSLSGTGGGTQYF
TRBV20-1	.	TRBJ1-2	.	TGCAGTGCTAGGGGGTTCGGACAGAACCCGATCGGTAACTATGGCTACACCTTC	CSARGFGQNPIGNYGYTF
TRBV7-8	.	TRBJ2-1	TRBD2	TGTGCCAGCAGCTTCCGCACTCTAGCGGGAGAAAACAATGAGCAGTTCTTC	CASSFRTLAGENNEQFF
TRBV6-1	many	TRBJ2-7	.	TGTGCCAGCACTCAAGGGGGGGGGACCCGGAACGAGCAGTACTTC	CASTQGGGTRNEQYF
TRBV6-5	many	TRBJ2-6	TRBD1	TGTGCCAGCAGTTACAGCAGGGGGCGCCTCTCTGGGGCCAACGTCCTGACTTTC	CASSYSRGRLSGANVLTF
TRBV15	many	TRBJ2-3	.	TGTGCCACCAGCAGGGACAGCGGGAACCGCGCCATCACAGATACGCAGTATTTT	CATSRDSGNRAITDTQYF
TRBV11-2	many	TRBJ1-4	TRBD1	TGTGCCAGCAGCTTACGGACAGGGAATGAAAAACTGTTTTTT	CASSLRTGNEKLFF